Shown below are 29 T cell receptor beta chains from a single sample sequenced in a study of T cell responses to AZD1222 COVID-19 vaccine. Sequencing was performed with immunoSEQ multiplex PCR; in TCRdb, only in-frame clones are kept and a portion is missing. The sample includes 200,000 to 250,000 clones, roughly 94% of them seen just once. The material was peripheral blood, obtained 28 days after the second dose of the MenACWY control vaccine. These receptors originate from an adult who received the MenACWY meningococcal vaccine as a control.

A remark on this clone: The same CDR3 can be traced to other DNA sequences in this sample. The chain carries TRBV19 and TRBJ2-1; 9 bases line up with TRBD1. J lost 0 bases, V lost 4 bases, and 1 base had no gene match. CDR1 LNHDA and CDR2 SQIVND come from the germline V gene (reference sequence). The CDR3 has 15 residues. In DNA, the CDR3 is TGTGCCAGTAGTAGGGGACAGGGCTCCTACAATGAGCAGTTCTTC. Its protein product is CASSRGQGSYNEQFF.

V is TRBV27 and J is TRBJ2-1; 8 positions match TRBD2. Germline CDR1 reads MNHEY; CDR2 reads SMNVEV (reference sequence). The CDR3 loop spans 18 amino acids. Trimming took 5 bases from V and 5 from J; bases not matched to a gene: 17. CDR3: CASSPRRGVAGINNEQFF. In nucleotides, the CDR3 is TGTGCCAGCAGTCCCCGAAGGGGGGTAGCGGGAATAAACAATGAGCAGTTCTTC.

The chain uses TRBV7-2 and TRBJ2-3; D is unresolved. Trimming cost V 3 bases and J 6 bases, with 16 bases left between them. Germline V lookup: CDR1 SGHTA, CDR2 FQGNSA. The CDR3 spans 15 residues. The CDR3 reads CASSLARRGRDTQYF. CDR3 coding DNA: TGTGCCAGCAGCTTGGCCAGGCGAGGCAGGGATACGCAGTATTTT.

The chain joins TRBV18 to TRBJ1-1; a weak D match, TRBD1 (5 bases). Trimming left V 6 bases short and J 0 bases short, with 8 bases between. The germline V gene encodes CDR1 KGHSH and CDR2 LQKENI. The length of the CDR3 is 13 residues. The CDR3 coding sequence is TGTGCCAGCTCCCCGACAGTGAACACTGAAGCTTTCTTT. Translating it yields CASSPTVNTEAFF.

The table lists this clone with a count of one. CDR3 residues: CASSQSGANYEQYF. DNA for the CDR3: TGTGCCAGCAGCCAAAGTGGTGCTAACTACGAGCAGTACTTC. The rearrangement links TRBV3-1 (or the pseudogene TRBV3-2) to TRBJ2-7; no clear D gene. The ends were cut back, 2 bases at V and 3 bases at J, with 11 bases in the middle. CDR1 is LGHDT and CDR2 is YNNKEL in the germline V gene (reference sequence). This CDR3 has 14 residues.

The CDR3 sequence: CATSGGSWDTQYF. Here the CDR3 DNA reads TGTGCCACCAGTGGGGGCTCGTGGGATACGCAGTATTTT. The chain joins TRBV24-1 to TRBJ2-3; D may be TRBD1 (5 bases). V lost 5 bases to trimming and J lost 6 bases, with 11 bases between them. The CDR3 runs 13 residues. Germline lookup yields CDR1 KGHDR and CDR2 SFDVKD.

This clone was found once. DNA for the CDR3: TGTGCCAGCAGTGACGGTCGACCCTATGGCTACACCTTC. Protein: CASSDGRPYGYTF. The V gene is TRBV6-4, the J gene TRBJ1-2; D gene uncertain. The CDR3 loop spans 13 amino acids. V dropped 2 bases and J dropped 4 bases, with 8 bases sitting between them. Germline assignment: CDR1 MRHNA and CDR2 SNTAGT.

The rearrangement joins TRBV9 to TRBJ2-3; 10 bases match TRBD2. The germline CDR1 and CDR2 sequences are SGDLS and YYNGEE. CDR3 length: 16 residues. The J segment lost 2 bases and the V segment lost 3 bases, leaving 6 bases of the junction unmatched. CDR3 DNA: TGTGCCAGCAGCGGCGGACTAGCGGACTTCACAGATACGCAGTATTTT. Translating gives CASSGGLADFTDTQYF.

The chain is built from TRBV7-8 and TRBJ2-2, with 9 bases matching TRBD2. Germline V gene lookup returns CDR1 SGHVS and CDR2 FQNEAQ. CDR3 length equals 17 residues. After removal of 4 bases from V and 0 bases from J, the junction contained 6 bases not matched to a gene. The chain's CDR3 is CASSSRTSAANTGELFF. The CDR3 DNA follows: TGTGCCAGCAGCTCCAGGACTAGCGCCGCGAACACCGGGGAGCTGTTTTTT.

The rearrangement joins TRBV5-5 to TRBJ1-2, with D uncertain. Trimming pared 1 base from V and 2 bases from J, leaving 12 bases between. Germline V gene lookup returns CDR1 SGHKS and CDR2 YYEKEE (reference sequence). The CDR3 sequence is 15 residues long. The DNA of the CDR3 is TGTGCCAGCAGCTTGAATCCGGAGATCAACTATGGCTACACCTTC. This encodes CASSLNPEINYGYTF.

The chain is built from TRBV5-4 and TRBJ2-1; 7 nucleotides agree with TRBD1. Germline CDR1 reads SGHNT; CDR2 reads YYREEE (reference sequence). The CDR3 extends over 16 amino acids. Trimming took 3 bases from V and 6 from J; bases not matched to a gene: 12. In nucleotides, the CDR3 is TGTGCCAGCAGCTCGCTCACAGGGGTCCTCTCCAATGAGCAGTTCTTC. It is translated as CASSSLTGVLSNEQFF. Variable domain in full (rest from reference TRBV5-4 and TRBJ2-1): ETGVTQSPTHLIKTRGQQVTLRCSSQSGHNTVSWYQQALGQGPQFIFQYYREEENGRGNFPPRFSGLQFPNYSSELNVNALELDDSALYLCASSSLTGVLSNEQFFGPGTRLTVL.

The V call is TRBV20-1, the J call TRBJ1-6; no clear D gene. Trimming removed 2 bases at V and 11 bases at J, with 7 bases between. Germline V gene data show CDR1 as DFQATT and CDR2 as SNEGSKA (reference sequence). CDR3 length equals 11 residues. CDR3 DNA: TGCAGTGCTAGACCCATAGCACCCCTCCACTTT. Translating gives CSARPIAPLHF.

This clone showed up just once. CDR3 sequence: CASSLGLAGGYNEQFF. In DNA form, the CDR3 reads TGTGCCAGCAGCTTAGGACTAGCGGGCGGCTACAATGAGCAGTTCTTC. The chain recombines TRBV7-3 with TRBJ2-1, with 11 bases lining up with TRBD2. Losses at the gene ends were 2 bases for V and 3 bases for J; bases not matched to a gene: 3. Germline V gives CDR1 SGHTA, CDR2 FQGTGA. The CDR3 covers 16 residues.

V is TRBV9 and J is TRBJ2-1, with D perhaps matching TRBD2 (6 bases). The CDR3 is 15 residues long. Germline V gives CDR1 SGDLS, CDR2 YYNGEE. V was trimmed by 0 bases and J by 6 bases, leaving 13 bases between them. CDR3: CASSVGQGGPNEQFF. In nucleotides, the CDR3 is TGTGCCAGCAGCGTAGGGCAGGGAGGCCCCAATGAGCAGTTCTTC.

The rearrangement joins TRBV6-5 to TRBJ2-1, with no clear D. The germline V and J ends were trimmed by 4 bases and 4 bases, with 5 bases remaining between them. Germline CDR1 and CDR2: MNHEY and SVGAGI. This CDR3 comprises 12 residues. The CDR3 protein is CASSSAYNEQFF. CDR3 in DNA: TGTGCCAGCAGTTCGGCTTACAATGAGCAGTTCTTC.

The genes are TRBV9 and TRBJ2-3; 16 bases agree with TRBD2. V gave up 0 bases and J gave up 3 bases; unmatched junction bases: 7. The CDR3 is 19 amino acids. In germline, CDR1 is SGDLS, CDR2 YYNGEE. CDR3 loop: CASSVGGLAGGPLTDTQYF. DNA of the CDR3: TGTGCCAGCAGCGTAGGGGGACTAGCGGGAGGGCCCCTAACAGATACGCAGTATTTT.

The DNA for the CDR3 is TGTGCCAGCAGACCGGCCAGCGGACCACAAGAGACCCAGTACTTC. As protein: CASRPASGPQETQYF. The V call is TRBV7-2, the J call TRBJ2-5; tentatively, D is TRBD2 (5 bases). Between the trimmed V and J ends, which lost 6 bases and 2 bases, there was a span of 16 bases. Germline-derived CDR1 and CDR2 are SGHTA and FQGNSA. The CDR3 runs 15 residues.

CDR3: CASSGDGKLNQPQHF. CDR3 bases: TGTGCCAGCAGCGGGGACGGGAAGTTAAATCAGCCCCAGCATTTT. V is TRBV9 and J is TRBJ1-5; D may be TRBD1 (5 bases). Trimming took 3 bases from V and 4 from J, leaving 14 bases between them. The CDR3 length is 15 residues. CDR1 and CDR2 from the germline V gene are SGDLS and YYNGEE.

V and J are TRBV24-1 and TRBJ2-5; TRBD1 aligns across 10 bases. The CDR3 loop spans 14 amino acids. Germline V gene sequence: CDR1 KGHDR, CDR2 SFDVKD. V shed 5 bases, J shed 5 bases, and the junction held 4 bases outside the gene matches. Here the CDR3 DNA reads TGTGCCACCAGTGGGGGACAGGGGCGTGAGACCCAGTACTTC. It encodes CATSGGQGRETQYF.

This clone was detected only once. V is TRBV24-1 and J is TRBJ2-3; TRBD2 aligns across 13 bases. Germline trimming cut 1 base from V and 8 bases from J; bases unmatched to any gene: 5. This CDR3 region has 16 residues. Germline V CDR1 and CDR2: KGHDR, SFDVKD. The CDR3 loop reads CATSDFTSGGAGTQYF. CDR3 coding DNA: TGTGCCACCAGTGATTTTACTAGCGGGGGGGCCGGTACGCAGTATTTT.

The V and J genes are TRBV19 and TRBJ2-7, with D possibly TRBD1 on 7 matching bases. The CDR3 contains 19 residues. Trimming shortened V by 4 bases and J by 5 bases, and 30 bases separated the two germline ends. Germline V gene lookup returns CDR1 LNHDA and CDR2 SQIVND (reference sequence). The CDR3 DNA follows: TGTGCCAGTAGTAGCTCCGCGGGACAGTTCTTGGGGAGTGGCAACGAGCAGTACTTC. It specifies CASSSSAGQFLGSGNEQYF.

The J gene is TRBJ2-7, the V gene TRBV24-1, with 7 bases fitting TRBD2. Germline V gene data show CDR1 as KGHDR and CDR2 as SFDVKD. This CDR3 comprises 15 residues. J was trimmed by 3 bases and V by 3 bases; bases with no gene match: 7. CDR3 DNA: TGTGCCACCAGTGATAGGGCTAGCGGCGTCTACGAGCAGTACTTC. It yields the protein CATSDRASGVYEQYF.

The gene calls are TRBV7-9 and TRBJ2-1; 10 positions match TRBD2. Germline values: CDR1 SEHNR, CDR2 FQNEAQ (reference sequence). The CDR3 contains 14 residues. V lost 5 bases, J lost 4 bases, and 2 bases stayed unmatched. The CDR3 DNA reads as TGTGCCAGCAGCCCTAGCGGGGGTTACAATGAGCAGTTCTTC. It yields the protein CASSPSGGYNEQFF.

V and J are TRBV27 and TRBJ1-5; D perhaps matches TRBD1 (6 bases). Germline CDR1 reads MNHEY; CDR2 reads SMNVEV (reference sequence). Deletions cut 6 bases from V and 2 bases from J, with 14 bases between. This CDR3 has 15 amino acids. The chain's CDR3 is CASSLDSRGNQPQHF. The DNA of the CDR3 is TGTGCCAGCAGCTTGGACAGCAGGGGCAATCAGCCCCAGCATTTT.

The chain recombines TRBV10-3 with TRBJ1-2; possible D gene TRBD1, 6 bases. V was shortened by 4 bases and J by 8 bases, with 17 bases between the two germline ends. Germline CDR1 reads ENHRY; CDR2 reads SYGVKD. The CDR3 length is 14 residues. CDR3 sequence (DNA): TGTGCCATCAGTGGGGATGGGGGGCCTCGAGGCTACACCTTC. Translation: CAISGDGGPRGYTF.

The V and J genes are TRBV4-2 and TRBJ2-2, with 10 nucleotides matching TRBD2. With V trimmed by 0 bases and J by 0 bases, 1 base remained unmatched. CDR3 length: 17 amino acids. CDR1 and CDR2 from the germline V gene are LGHNA and YNFKEQ. The CDR3: CASSQEGLATNTGELFF. In nucleotides, the CDR3 is TGTGCCAGCAGCCAAGAGGGACTAGCGACGAACACCGGGGAGCTGTTTTTT.

The V gene is TRBV11-2, the J gene TRBJ2-7; D is possibly TRBD2 (6 bases). Between the trimmed V and J ends, which lost 0 bases and 3 bases, there was a span of 12 bases. The CDR3 sequence is 15 residues long. Germline CDR1 SGHAT, CDR2 FQNNGV. The CDR3 bases are TGTGCCAGCAGCTTAGAAGCGGGCAGCGACTACGAGCAGTACTTC. It yields the protein CASSLEAGSDYEQYF.

J is TRBJ2-1 and V is TRBV6-5; 7 nucleotides agree with TRBD1. The CDR3 has 15 residues. Germline V lookup: CDR1 MNHEY, CDR2 SVGAGI. The trim removed 3 bases at V and 5 bases at J, leaving 7 bases unmatched. The CDR3 sequence: CASSYGQADHNEQFF. The CDR3 bases are TGTGCCAGCAGTTATGGACAGGCGGACCACAATGAGCAGTTCTTC.

J is TRBJ2-3 and V is TRBV4-3, with D perhaps TRBD2 (6 bases). The CDR3 consists of 12 residues. Deletions cut 3 bases from V and 7 bases from J, with 8 bases between. Germline V gene sequence: CDR1 LGHNA, CDR2 YSLEER. CDR3 bases: TGCGCCAGCAGCCAGGAGGGGAATACGCAGTATTTT. It translates to CASSQEGNTQYF.